Each of the 4 T cell receptor beta chains below was sequenced from the same sample in a study of blood T cell repertoires in COVID-19. Clones were sequenced by immunoSEQ multiplex PCR, and TCRdb holds only the in-frame ones, with some missing. This sample has tens of thousands of clones; approximately 91% occur once, and the top ten carry around 1.5%. Input material: peripheral blood. All receptors come from a human donor in a cohort sampled during active COVID-19.

The chain employs TRBV7-3 and TRBJ2-1; 8 bases are a match to TRBD2. CDR1 is SGHTA, CDR2 FQGTGA, per germline. The CDR3 runs 16 residues. The V and J ends lost 2 bases and 4 bases, in that order; junction bases with no gene match: 7. CDR3 loop: CASSLGTASGYNEQFF. DNA of the CDR3: TGTGCCAGCAGCTTAGGGACCGCTAGCGGGTACAATGAGCAGTTCTTC.

This clone was observed a handful of times. This chain joins TRBV5-1 and TRBJ1-1, with D unresolved. The CDR3 extends over 13 amino acids. In germline, CDR1 is SGHRS, CDR2 YFSETQ. V dropped 4 bases and J dropped 2 bases, with 9 bases sitting between them. This CDR3 reads CASSAGDNTEAFF. The CDR3, as DNA: TGCGCCAGCAGCGCCGGGGATAACACTGAAGCTTTCTTT. Together with reference TRBV5-1 and TRBJ1-1, the CDR3 gives the full variable domain: KAGVTQTPRYLIKTRGQQVTLSCSPISGHRSVSWYQQTPGQGLQFLFEYFSETQRNKGNFPGRFSGRQFSNSRSEMNVSTLELGDSALYLCASSAGDNTEAFFGQGTRLTVV.

This chain uses TRBV6-2 or TRBV6-3 with TRBJ1-5, with 10 bases matching TRBD1. Germline V gene sequence: CDR1 MNHEY, CDR2 SVGEGT. This CDR3 is built from 16 residues. Trimming took 6 bases from V and 3 from J; bases not matched to a gene: 8. The chain's CDR3 is CASSSGTGVSNQPQHF. Written as DNA, the CDR3 is TGTGCCAGCAGCTCCGGGACAGGGGTCTCCAATCAGCCCCAGCATTTT.

The V and J genes are TRBV29-1 and TRBJ2-3, with 7 bases that match TRBD2. V trimming: 4 bases; J trimming: 4 bases; junction bases outside the gene matches: 8. This CDR3 has 14 residues. Per germline, CDR1 SQVTM and CDR2 ANQGSEA. CDR3 nucleotide sequence: TGCAGCGTTGTTGGCGGGAGCGTATCAGATACGCAGTATTTT. Protein sequence: CSVVGGSVSDTQYF.